This T cell receptor beta chain appears in the sequencing data of a study of shared clonotypes between healthy human individuals. Libraries were prepared by immunoSEQ multiplex PCR; TCRdb keeps only in-frame clonotypes and omits some of them. The table has more than 2 million clones, about 94% seen once; the top ten hold 0.1% to 0.15%. Trimming stripped 6 bases from V and 6 bases from J, with 11 bases between. The CDR3 loop spans 13 amino acids. CDR1 and CDR2 from the germline V gene are SNHLY and FYNNEI. The V gene is TRBV2, the J gene TRBJ2-2; the D is unclear. The source of this sequence is a man aged 18 to 29 in good health. Sequencing was carried out using naive CD4+ T cells sorted from blood. The subset here: CD45RA+ positively selected. CDR3 region: CASSKDPAGELFF. The CDR3 DNA reads TGTGCCAGCAGCAAAGACCCGGCCGGGGAGCTGTTTTTT.